This paragraph reports one T cell receptor beta chain. The entry originates in a study of blood T cell repertoires in COVID-19. This table comes from immunoSEQ multiplex PCR, and its TCRdb copy is limited to in-frame clones, with some not included. The repertoire has 90,000 or so clones, about 86% of them found once; the top ten carry about 7.7%. The CDR3 covers 13 residues. Germline V gene data show CDR1 as SGDLS and CDR2 as YYNGEE. V gave up 3 bases and J gave up 4 bases, with 8 bases separating them. This clonotype originated in a man in his sixties with acute or convalescent COVID-19. The chain couples TRBV9 to TRBJ1-5; D remains ambiguous. The sequencing input was peripheral blood. The CDR3 loop reads CASSAGGNQPQHF. Written as DNA, the CDR3 is TGTGCCAGCAGCGCCGGAGGGAATCAGCCCCAGCATTTT.